These 18 T cell receptor beta chains were sequenced from one sample in a study of T cells in Graves' hyperthyroidism and ophthalmopathy. Amplification yielded TCR beta CDR3 regions, with RNA transcripts as the source. With the HTBI primer set, the TCR CDR3 went through a first round of RT-PCR. TCRdb passed the multiplex PCR reads through MiXCR, listing each CDR3 protein once. The sample records 450,000 to 650,000 distinct CDR3 sequences, around 20% being singletons. Specimen: blood. All receptors come from a man aged 18 to 29 with Graves' hyperthyroidism.

In its sample, this clonotype was seen many times. This chain uses TRBV6-5 with TRBJ2-7, with 8 bases identical to TRBD2. The germline V gene has CDR1 MNHEY and CDR2 SVGAGI. J lost 0 bases, V lost 3 bases, and 4 bases had no gene match. This CDR3 spans 15 amino acids. The CDR3 sequence is CASSYSAGGSYEQYF. The CDR3 coding sequence is TGTGCCAGCAGTTATTCGGCGGGGGGCTCCTACGAGCAGTACTTC.

This rearrangement joins TRBV6-2 or TRBV6-3 to TRBJ1-5; D is ambiguous. Germline assignment: CDR1 MNHEY and CDR2 SVGEGT. The CDR3 has 17 amino acids. V dropped 7 bases and J dropped 4 bases, with 23 bases sitting between them. The DNA of the CDR3 is TGTGCCAGCACCGGTGGACCGGACCAAAGGCCTAATCAGCCCCAGCATTTT. Translation: CASTGGPDQRPNQPQHF.

The CDR3: CASRDPSTANYGYTF. The CDR3 region has the DNA TGTGCCAGCAGAGATCCCTCGACAGCTAACTATGGCTACACCTTC. The chain is built from TRBV6-1 and TRBJ1-2; a possible D gene is TRBD1 (5 bases). The CDR3 spans 15 residues. V was trimmed by 6 bases and J by 0 bases, leaving 14 bases between them. Per the germline V gene, CDR1 is MNHNS and CDR2 is SASEGT.

This clonotype was seen many times. The CDR3 spells CASSPKWEELFF. CDR3 DNA: TGTGCCAGCAGCCCCAAATGGGAGGAGCTGTTTTTT. The chain recombines TRBV11-2 with TRBJ2-2; D is uncertain. The length of the CDR3 is 12 residues. The V gene's germline CDR1 is SGHAT and CDR2 FQNNGV. V dropped 5 bases and J dropped 10 bases, with 11 bases sitting between them.

This chain connects TRBV19 to TRBJ2-7; D gene unclear. From germline, CDR1 is LNHDA and CDR2 SQIVND (reference sequence). V shed 4 bases and J shed 0 bases, with 7 bases lying between them. This CDR3 spans 13 amino acids. Written as DNA, the CDR3 is TGTGCCAGTAGTACTGCCGCCTCCTACGAGCAGTACTTC. It yields the protein CASSTAASYEQYF.

The V call is TRBV6-4, the J call TRBJ2-7, with unresolved D. With 5 bases removed from V and 3 bases from J, the gap between germline ends came to 14 bases. This CDR3 has 14 residues. CDR1 is MRHNA and CDR2 is SNTAGT in the germline V gene. The CDR3 region is CASSSAARNYEQYF. The CDR3 DNA reads TGTGCCAGCAGTTCGGCAGCCCGGAACTACGAGCAGTACTTC.

This clonotype was seen many times. The chain carries TRBV6-1 and TRBJ1-1; D is ambiguous. V was pared by 6 bases and J by 4 bases, with 12 bases between. CDR3 length: 13 residues. Germline assignment: CDR1 MNHNS and CDR2 SASEGT. The CDR3 region has the DNA TGTGCCAGCAGCAGAGGGTCTGGCACTGAAGCTTTCTTT. Translating it yields CASSRGSGTEAFF.

This clonotype showed up just a few times. The V and J genes are TRBV11-2 and TRBJ2-5; 9 bases are shared with TRBD2. The CDR3 loop spans 17 amino acids. In germline, CDR1 is SGHAT, CDR2 FQNNGV. Trimming at V came to 5 bases and at J to 4 bases, leaving 14 bases not matched to a gene. The CDR3 coding sequence is TGTGCCAGCAGCCCAAGCCCGGGACTAGCTTTGGGAGAGACCCAGTACTTC. It encodes CASSPSPGLALGETQYF.

Remarks on this clonotype: A junction boundary mismatches the germline segment, possibly from a read error. CDR3 in amino acids: CASSDRTGGKQPQHF. The DNA for the CDR3 is TGTGCCAGCAGTGATCGGACAGGGGGCAAGCAGCCCCAGCATTTT. V and J are TRBV2 and TRBJ1-5; 11 nucleotides line up with TRBD1. CDR3 length: 15 amino acids. Germline V gives CDR1 SNHLY, CDR2 FYNNEI.

CDR3 sequence reads: CASSPMRAGLTSPLHF. CDR3 nucleotide sequence: TGTGCCAGCAGTCCCATGAGGGCCGGCCTAACTTCACCCCTCCACTTT. The chain carries TRBV27 and TRBJ1-6; no definite D call. From germline, CDR1 is MNHEY and CDR2 SMNVEV (reference sequence). There are 16 residues in the CDR3. Trimming took off 5 bases at V and 9 bases at J, with 20 bases between the two ends.

This clonotype was seen at least ten times. The chain recombines TRBV12-3 or TRBV12-4 with TRBJ2-5; weak D call: TRBD2 (5 bases). V was cut by 5 bases and J by 4 bases, with 11 bases left in between. The CDR3 runs 13 residues. The CDR3 region has the DNA TGTGCCAGCAGTCGAGGGTCCGGAGAGACCCAGTACTTC. Encoded protein: CASSRGSGETQYF.

This clonotype showed up just once. This sequence joins TRBV28 and TRBJ1-2; D is unresolved. V dropped 3 bases and J dropped 6 bases, with 8 bases sitting between them. Germline CDR1 is MDHEN and CDR2 is SYDVKM. There are 12 residues in the CDR3. The CDR3 protein is CASSFGPDGYTF. CDR3 nucleotides: TGTGCCAGCAGTTTCGGCCCAGATGGCTACACCTTC.

This clonotype was counted only a few times. The chain has TRBV20-1 and TRBJ2-5, with 7 positions matching TRBD2. Germline assignment: CDR1 DFQATT and CDR2 SNEGSKA (reference sequence). Trimming removed 5 bases from V and 2 bases from J; junction bases left unmatched: 8. This CDR3 has 14 amino acids. The DNA for the CDR3 is TGCAGTGCTTACTTCAGGGAGGGTCAAGAGACCCAGTACTTC. It translates to CSAYFREGQETQYF.

In this sample, this clonotype turned up many times. The chain couples TRBV7-9 to TRBJ2-7, with a tentative D call TRBD2 (5 bases). The V and J ends lost 4 bases and 10 bases respectively, with 8 bases between them. Germline values: CDR1 SEHNR, CDR2 FQNEAQ (reference sequence). The CDR3 covers 10 residues. The CDR3: CASSSGVQYF. In DNA form, the CDR3 reads TGTGCCAGCAGCTCCGGGGTTCAGTACTTC.

This clonotype occurred many times. The CDR3 DNA reads as TGTGCCAGCAGTTACTCACAGGGGCCCTACGAGCAGTACTTC. Protein sequence: CASSYSQGPYEQYF. The chain links TRBV6-5 to TRBJ2-7; 7 nucleotides align to TRBD1. Germline values: CDR1 MNHEY, CDR2 SVGAGI. Trimming cost V 0 bases and J 2 bases; bases outside gene matches: 1. There are 14 residues in the CDR3.

The chain couples TRBV5-1 to TRBJ2-7; 9 bases agree with TRBD1. With V trimmed by 0 bases and J by 6 bases, 7 bases remained unmatched. The CDR3 is made up of 15 amino acids. In germline, CDR1 is SGHRS, CDR2 YFSETQ. DNA of the CDR3: TGCGCCAGCAGCTTGGCGGTCACAGGGGGCAGCGAGCAGTACTTC. It translates to CASSLAVTGGSEQYF.

This clonotype was seen repeatedly, ten times or more. The chain carries TRBV24-1 and TRBJ2-5, with TRBD2 matching 10 bases. Germline trimming cut 4 bases from V and 2 bases from J; bases unmatched to any gene: 9. CDR3 length: 17 amino acids. Germline CDR1 is KGHDR and CDR2 is SFDVKD. CDR3: CATSDATLAGSQETQYF. CDR3 coding DNA: TGTGCCACCAGTGACGCTACACTAGCGGGGTCACAAGAGACCCAGTACTTC.

The chain carries TRBV28 and TRBJ1-5; D unresolved. Germline CDR1 MDHEN, CDR2 SYDVKM. The CDR3 is 17 amino acids. The V end lost 2 bases, the J end lost 0 bases, and 14 bases lay between the germline ends. Written as DNA, the CDR3 is TGTGCCAGCAGTTTAGTGGCCCCCATGAATAGCAATCAGCCCCAGCATTTT. Translated: CASSLVAPMNSNQPQHF.